This T cell receptor beta chain stems from a study of cytomegalovirus exposure and HLA in healthy donors. Study-wide points: A later analysis linked 15,000 to 20,000 TCR beta sequences to HLA alleles at 0.05 false discovery rate. In vitro confirmation showed three CMV-associated chains to be CMV antigen specific. Among TCR sequences, most were rare, though some public TCRs appeared in many donors.

Germline V gene sequence: CDR1 MNHEY, CDR2 SMNVEV (reference sequence). This CDR3 region has 16 residues. J lost 3 bases, V lost 7 bases, and 12 bases had no gene match. At the time of sampling, donors were nominally healthy, though unrecorded immune exposures were likely. The PCR ran on 60 Vbeta and 13 Jbeta primers. The repertoire was sequenced with immunoSEQ multiplex PCR; TCRdb's copy has only in-frame clones and lacks some. Here the sample spans some 180,000 clones, approximately 90% being singletons. Concerning this clone itself: Antigen: not known.

This sequence was found in a boy younger than 10 in good health and CMV-seronegative. The specimen was PBMCs. The V gene is TRBV27, the J gene TRBJ1-1; TRBD1 agrees at 9 bases. The CDR3 DNA is TGTGCCAGCAATGGGTTTGGGACAGGGAGGGACACTGAAGCTTTCTTT. Residues: CASNGFGTGRDTEAFF.